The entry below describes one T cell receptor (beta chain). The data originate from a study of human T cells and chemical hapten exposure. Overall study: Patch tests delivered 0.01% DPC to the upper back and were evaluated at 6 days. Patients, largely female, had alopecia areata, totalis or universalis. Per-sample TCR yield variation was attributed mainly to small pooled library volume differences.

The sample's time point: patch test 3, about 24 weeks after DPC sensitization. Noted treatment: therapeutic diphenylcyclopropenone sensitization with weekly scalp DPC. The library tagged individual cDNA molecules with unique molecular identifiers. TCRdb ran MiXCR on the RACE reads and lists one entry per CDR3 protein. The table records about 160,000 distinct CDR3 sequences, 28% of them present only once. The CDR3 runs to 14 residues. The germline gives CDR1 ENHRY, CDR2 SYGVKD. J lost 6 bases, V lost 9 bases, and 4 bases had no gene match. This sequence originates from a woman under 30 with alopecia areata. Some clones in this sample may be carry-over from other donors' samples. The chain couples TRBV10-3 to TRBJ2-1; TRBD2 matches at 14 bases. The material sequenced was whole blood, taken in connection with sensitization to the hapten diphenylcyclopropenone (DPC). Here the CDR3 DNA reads TGTGCCATTGGACTAGCGGGGGGAACCAATGAGCAGTTCTTC. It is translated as CAIGLAGGTNEQFF.